The 28 T cell receptor beta chains given below trace back to one sample, sequenced in a study of T cell responses to AZD1222 COVID-19 vaccine. TCRdb's copy holds only in-frame clones and misses some; the assay was immunoSEQ multiplex PCR. Of 150,000 to 200,000 clones listed, 90% to 95% are singletons. The input for sequencing was peripheral blood, taken 28 days after the second AZD1222 dose. The origin of the receptors is an adult who received the AZD1222 COVID-19 vaccine.

J is TRBJ2-1 and V is TRBV2; TRBD2 agrees at 12 bases. The CDR3 extends over 14 amino acids. Germline lookup yields CDR1 SNHLY and CDR2 FYNNEI. The junction had 3 bases not matched to a gene; V was cut back by 4 bases and J by 8 bases. This chain's CDR3 is CASSGASGRDEQFF. Written as DNA, the CDR3 is TGTGCCAGCAGTGGGGCTAGCGGGAGGGATGAGCAGTTCTTC.

CDR3 sequence: CASSTGLAGTNEQFF. Here the CDR3 DNA reads TGTGCCAGCAGCACGGGACTAGCGGGAACGAATGAGCAGTTCTTC. The chain joins TRBV6-2 or TRBV6-3 to TRBJ2-1; TRBD2 matches 13 bases. V dropped 6 bases and J dropped 7; count of bases not matched to a gene: 6. The germline CDR1 and CDR2 sequences are MNHEY and SVGEGT. This CDR3 region has 15 residues.

The chain has TRBV9 and TRBJ1-4; 7 nucleotides line up with TRBD1. The V gene's germline CDR1 is SGDLS and CDR2 YYNGEE. The ends lost 3 bases at V and 7 bases at J; junction bases unmatched: 6. This CDR3 comprises 14 residues. Here the CDR3 DNA reads TGTGCCAGCAGCGCTGGGACAGCGGGTGAAAAACTGTTTTTT. Translated: CASSAGTAGEKLFF.

This chain links TRBV7-2 with TRBJ1-4; D might be TRBD1 (5 bases). V was clipped by 5 bases and J by 8 bases, with 15 bases between them. Germline V gene lookup returns CDR1 SGHTA and CDR2 FQGNSA. The CDR3 covers 14 residues. The CDR3 spells CASSKYAGVEKLFF. In DNA, the CDR3 is TGTGCCAGCAGCAAATACGCGGGGGTCGAAAAACTGTTTTTT.

The chain carries TRBV5-6 and TRBJ1-6; D remains unclear. Trimming left V 0 bases short and J 5 bases short, with 6 bases between. The CDR3 contains 14 residues. The germline V gene encodes CDR1 SGHDT and CDR2 YYEEEE. CDR3 sequence: CASSLGRNNSPLHF. CDR3 nucleotides: TGTGCCAGCAGCTTGGGGCGGAATAATTCACCCCTCCACTTT.

The chain joins TRBV6-4 to TRBJ1-2; the match to TRBD1 covers 8 bases. The germline CDR1 and CDR2 sequences are MRHNA and SNTAGT. The CDR3 is 15 residues long. Trimming at V came to 6 bases and at J to 6 bases, leaving 12 bases not matched to a gene. CDR3 sequence reads: CASRRTGQSIDGYTF. CDR3 DNA sequence: TGTGCCAGCAGAAGGACAGGGCAGAGTATCGATGGCTACACCTTC.

The chain carries TRBV14 and TRBJ2-7, with D perhaps matching TRBD1 (6 bases). Trimming removed 0 bases from V and 10 bases from J, with 19 bases in between. Germline lookup yields CDR1 SGHDN and CDR2 FVKESK. The CDR3 loop spans 15 amino acids. The DNA of the CDR3 is TGTGCCAGCAGCCAAGAAGGGACACCCCGAGTTCAACAGTACTTC. Translated, it gives CASSQEGTPRVQQYF. Using reference TRBV14 and TRBJ2-7 for the parts outside the CDR3, the full variable domain is EAGVTQFPSHSVIEKGQTVTLRCDPISGHDNLYWYRRVMGKEIKFLLHFVKESKQDESGMPNNRFLAERTGGTYSTLKVQPAELEDSGVYFCASSQEGTPRVQQYFGPGTRLTVT.

The V and J genes are TRBV6-2 or TRBV6-3 and TRBJ2-7, with 8 bases lining up with TRBD1. CDR1 is MNHEY and CDR2 is SVGEGT in the germline V gene. V shed 0 bases, J shed 7 bases, and the junction held 8 bases outside the gene matches. The CDR3 spans 15 residues. The CDR3 is CASSYSGRGHGEQYF. CDR3 bases: TGTGCCAGCAGTTACTCGGGCAGGGGGCATGGGGAGCAGTACTTC.

This chain joins TRBV18 and TRBJ1-4; TRBD1 matches 9 bases. The V gene end was trimmed by 6 bases and the J gene end by 8 bases; junction bases not matched to a gene: 10. CDR3 length: 15 residues. Per germline, CDR1 KGHSH and CDR2 LQKENI. CDR3 bases: TGTGCCAGCTCCCGGGACAGGGTTGACAAGGAAAAACTGTTTTTT. It codes for CASSRDRVDKEKLFF.

This chain links TRBV27 with TRBJ1-1, with D possibly TRBD1 on 5 matching bases. CDR1 and CDR2 from the germline V gene are MNHEY and SMNVEV (reference sequence). The CDR3 runs to 13 residues. V was pared by 5 bases and J by 1 base, with 8 bases between. The CDR3 DNA is TGTGCCAGCAGTCGAACAGGGAACACTGAAGCTTTCTTT. Translation: CASSRTGNTEAFF.

The J gene is TRBJ2-7, the V gene TRBV6-1; 7 positions agree with TRBD2. The germline CDR1 and CDR2 sequences are MNHNS and SASEGT. CDR3 length equals 14 residues. With V trimmed by 0 bases and J by 4 bases, 3 bases remained unmatched. The CDR3 spells CASSEAGGSYEQYF. CDR3 sequence (DNA): TGTGCCAGCAGTGAAGCGGGCGGGAGTTACGAGCAGTACTTC.

The V and J genes are TRBV6-5 and TRBJ1-3, with D perhaps TRBD1 (5 bases). With 2 bases removed from V and 4 bases from J, the gap between germline ends came to 15 bases. This CDR3 is 16 amino acids long. Germline lookup yields CDR1 MNHEY and CDR2 SVGAGI. The CDR3 DNA is TGTGCCAGCAGTTACCCGATCGCAGGGTCCGGAAACACCATATATTTT. Its translation is CASSYPIAGSGNTIYF.

The V gene is TRBV7-2, the J gene TRBJ1-4; 11 bases line up with TRBD1. The CDR3 runs 16 residues. Germline CDR1 SGHTA, CDR2 FQGNSA. Germline trimming cut 0 bases from V and 10 bases from J; bases unmatched to any gene: 7. This CDR3 reads CASSLADRGRQGKLFF. The CDR3 DNA follows: TGTGCCAGCAGCTTAGCGGACAGGGGGCGTCAAGGAAAACTGTTTTTT.

The chain uses TRBV18 and TRBJ2-3; D is perhaps TRBD2 (5 bases). V lost 5 bases and J lost 4, with 16 bases in between. The CDR3 extends over 15 amino acids. The germline gives CDR1 KGHSH, CDR2 LQKENI. The CDR3 sequence is CASSERQVGADTQYF. The CDR3 DNA reads as TGTGCCAGCTCAGAAAGGCAGGTGGGAGCAGATACGCAGTATTTT.

Here the CDR3 DNA reads TGTGCCAGCTCACCACTTCTAAACACCGGGGAGCTGTTTTTT. Amino acids: CASSPLLNTGELFF. The V and J genes are TRBV18 and TRBJ2-2; D uncertain. CDR1 and CDR2 (germline): KGHSH, LQKENI. With 1 base removed from V and 2 bases from J, the gap between germline ends came to 5 bases. The CDR3 extends over 14 amino acids.

V and J are TRBV3-1 (or the pseudogene TRBV3-2) and TRBJ2-5; 14 nucleotides match TRBD2. Unmatched junction bases numbered 3, after V lost 4 bases and J lost 5 bases. CDR3 length: 15 amino acids. Germline V lookup: CDR1 LGHDT, CDR2 YNNKEL (reference sequence). The CDR3, as DNA: TGTGCCAGCAGCCCTCGACTAGCGGGAGGGGAGACCCAGTACTTC. It encodes CASSPRLAGGETQYF.

The DNA for the CDR3 is TGTGCCAGCTGGGTGGGGGGGAGAGATACGCAGTATTTT. It is translated as CASWVGGRDTQYF. This chain joins TRBV5-4 and TRBJ2-3; 7 bases line up with TRBD2. This CDR3 contains 13 residues. Per germline, CDR1 SGHNT and CDR2 YYREEE (reference sequence). The junction had 7 bases not matched to a gene; V was cut back by 7 bases and J by 5 bases.

The chain links TRBV5-5 to TRBJ2-2; TRBD1 matches 10 bases. Unmatched junction bases numbered 15, after V lost 4 bases and J lost 6 bases. CDR1 and CDR2 (germline): SGHKS, YYEKEE (reference sequence). This CDR3 has 18 amino acids. CDR3 sequence (DNA): TGTGCCAGCAGCCTGCACTCGAGTCCCGGGACAGGGGCCGGGGAGCTGTTTTTT. This codes for CASSLHSSPGTGAGELFF. The variable domain in full, with the rest retrieved from reference TRBV5-5 and TRBJ2-2, is DAGVTQSPTHLIKTRGQQVTLRCSPISGHKSVSWYQQVLGQGPQFIFQYYEKEERGRGNFPDRFSARQFPNYSSELNVNALLLGDSALYLCASSLHSSPGTGAGELFFGEGSRLTVL.

This sequence joins TRBV6-1 and TRBJ2-1, with D unclear. V was trimmed by 3 bases and J by 7 bases, leaving 10 bases between them. Germline assignment: CDR1 MNHNS and CDR2 SASEGT. The CDR3 contains 13 residues. The DNA of the CDR3 is TGTGCCAGCAGTGAGGTGGGAATAAATGAGCAGTTCTTC. The encoded protein is CASSEVGINEQFF.

This chain links TRBV6-5 with TRBJ1-1, with 8 bases aligning to TRBD1. V lost 5 bases and J lost 11; bases outside the gene matches: 10. The CDR3 loop spans 13 amino acids. CDR1 is MNHEY, CDR2 SVGAGI, per germline. The CDR3 spells CASSRTGSVRAFF. The CDR3 DNA reads TGTGCCAGCAGTAGGACAGGGTCCGTGAGGGCTTTCTTT.

V and J are TRBV6-1 and TRBJ2-6; tentatively, D is TRBD1 or TRBD2 (6 bases each). There are 18 residues in the CDR3. Germline V lookup: CDR1 MNHNS, CDR2 SASEGT. The V end was cut by 1 base, the J end by 0 bases, with 13 bases between. CDR3 loop: CASSEDEGGSSGANVLTF. The CDR3 region has the DNA TGTGCCAGCAGTGAAGATGAGGGGGGAAGCTCTGGGGCCAACGTCCTGACTTTC.

The V call is TRBV19, the J call TRBJ2-2; D might be TRBD1 or TRBD2, each matching 6 bases. Trimming stripped 1 base from V and 3 bases from J, with 18 bases between. Germline CDR1 and CDR2: LNHDA and SQIVND (reference sequence). This CDR3 spans 18 amino acids. CDR3 sequence: CASSIGVGGHDYTGELFF. CDR3 nucleotides: TGTGCCAGTAGTATAGGGGTCGGGGGCCACGATTACACCGGGGAGCTGTTTTTT.

This chain links TRBV4-1 with TRBJ2-1; D is perhaps TRBD1 (6 bases). Trimming took off 0 bases at V and 6 bases at J, with 15 bases between the two ends. Germline V gives CDR1 MGHRA, CDR2 YSYEKL. This CDR3 spans 16 amino acids. The CDR3 DNA is TGCGCCAGCAGCCAAGATCGAACAAACAGGGTCAATGAGCAGTTCTTC. Its protein is CASSQDRTNRVNEQFF.

V gene TRBV7-9 combines with J gene TRBJ1-5; 7 bases are shared with TRBD1. Germline CDR1 is SEHNR and CDR2 is FQNEAQ (reference sequence). The CDR3 length is 13 residues. Trimming cost V 4 bases and J 6 bases; bases outside gene matches: 3. The CDR3 reads CASSSQGFQPQHF. The CDR3 bases are TGTGCCAGCAGCTCACAGGGGTTTCAGCCCCAGCATTTT.

V and J are TRBV12-3 or TRBV12-4 and TRBJ2-2; the D is unclear. The CDR3 consists of 13 residues. Trimming cost V 6 bases and J 5 bases, with 10 bases left between them. CDR3 nucleotide sequence: TGTGCCAGCAGCCCCCGAAGAACCGGGGAGCTGTTTTTT. This gives the protein CASSPRRTGELFF.

Points on this clone: This specimen includes other DNA sequences encoding the same CDR3. V gene TRBV5-1 combines with J gene TRBJ2-1; the match to TRBD1 covers 8 bases. V dropped 0 bases and J dropped 4; count of bases not matched to a gene: 0. This CDR3 comprises 14 residues. CDR1 and CDR2 from the germline V gene are SGHRS and YFSETQ. The chain's CDR3 is CASSLGTGYNEQFF. In DNA, the CDR3 is TGCGCCAGCAGCTTGGGGACAGGGTACAATGAGCAGTTCTTC.

In this sample, this clone turned up a few times. One end of the junction does not line up with germline, which may come from a read error. The chain joins TRBV30 to TRBJ2-7, with D hard to call. The CDR3 extends over 13 amino acids. Germline assignment: CDR1 GTSNPN and CDR2 SVGIG (reference sequence). CDR3 in amino acids: CAWGVGFSYEQYF. The CDR3 nucleotides are TGTGCCTGGGGTGTTGGGTTCTCCTACGAGCAGTACTTC.

This sequence joins TRBV7-9 and TRBJ2-7; 9 bases line up with TRBD1. The CDR3 has 16 residues. Germline CDR1 reads SEHNR; CDR2 reads FQNEAQ (reference sequence). After removal of 4 bases from V and 4 bases from J, the junction contained 11 bases not matched to a gene. The CDR3 DNA reads as TGTGCCAGCAGCTCAGCGAGGGACAGGGACGGTTACGAGCAGTACTTC. Protein product: CASSSARDRDGYEQYF.